This entry describes one T cell receptor beta chain. Its antigen remains unidentified. This specimen belongs to a study of cytomegalovirus exposure and HLA in healthy donors. PCR used 60 Vbeta primers and 13 Jbeta primers. TCRdb's table, derived via immunoSEQ multiplex PCR, lists solely in-frame clones and lacks some. The sample has approximately 140,000 clones, approximately 80% seen once. Germline V gene data show CDR1 as SGHRS and CDR2 as YFSETQ. V dropped 7 bases and J dropped 0; count of bases not matched to a gene: 3. The CDR3 length is 13 residues. Regarding the study as a whole: Reported results showed that the classifier diagnosed cytomegalovirus status with high specificity and sensitivity. In a later analysis, productive TCRs from donors in an Asian-associated ancestry cluster reportedly carried fewer N-insertions than the cohort mean. The authors later found TCR association rates varying by HLA locus, with DRB1 most and HLA-C fewest. About 87% or about 30% of the time was how often most TCR beta V segments were productive, according to an earlier analysis.

The clonotype originates from a man aged 18 to 30 in good health and CMV-seronegative. Source material: PBMCs. V and J are TRBV5-1 and TRBJ2-7; 8 nucleotides align to TRBD2. The CDR3 is CASGAGVSYEQYF. CDR3 DNA sequence: TGCGCCAGCGGAGCGGGAGTCTCCTACGAGCAGTACTTC. Together with reference TRBV5-1 and TRBJ2-7, the CDR3 gives the full variable domain: KAGVTQTPRYLIKTRGQQVTLSCSPISGHRSVSWYQQTPGQGLQFLFEYFSETQRNKGNFPGRFSGRQFSNSRSEMNVSTLELGDSALYLCASGAGVSYEQYFGPGTRLTVT.